A single sample is the source of the 20 T cell receptor beta chains below, sequenced in a study of T cell responses to AZD1222 COVID-19 vaccine. The table came from immunoSEQ multiplex PCR; TCRdb's copy has only in-frame clones and leaves some out. Among some 150,000 clones listed, 80% to 90% were seen once. The sequencing here drew on peripheral blood, taken 28 days after the second AZD1222 dose. The receptors were gathered from an adult who received the AZD1222 COVID-19 vaccine.

The chain joins TRBV3-1 (or the pseudogene TRBV3-2) to TRBJ2-5, with D perhaps TRBD1 (6 bases). V was trimmed by 3 bases and J by 5 bases, leaving 31 bases between them. Germline lookup yields CDR1 LGHDT and CDR2 YNNKEL (reference sequence). The length of the CDR3 is 20 residues. The CDR3 DNA follows: TGTGCCAGCAGCCATAAACGTAGACTCTCCTCTCTTCGAACAGGGGAGACCCAGTACTTC. Its translation: CASSHKRRLSSLRTGETQYF.

The chain is built from TRBV10-3 and TRBJ2-7; D may match TRBD1 or TRBD2 (5 bases each). V was trimmed by 8 bases and J by 2 bases, leaving 13 bases between them. Germline V gives CDR1 ENHRY, CDR2 SYGVKD. This CDR3 spans 13 amino acids. The CDR3 DNA reads as TGTGCCATCGTGGAAGAGGGGACCTACGAGCAGTACTTC. Translating it yields CAIVEEGTYEQYF.

The rearrangement joins TRBV28 to TRBJ2-5; TRBD1 matches at 12 bases. Germline V gene data show CDR1 as MDHEN and CDR2 as SYDVKM. J lost 4 bases, V lost 11 bases, and 2 bases had no gene match. This CDR3 is 12 amino acids long. The CDR3 spells CAGDRGLETQYF. The CDR3 coding sequence is TGTGCCGGGGACAGGGGGCTAGAGACCCAGTACTTC.

V usage is TRBV28 and J usage is TRBJ1-1; D unclear. The V gene's germline CDR1 is MDHEN and CDR2 SYDVKM. The CDR3 loop spans 14 amino acids. With 2 bases removed from V and 1 base from J, the gap between germline ends came to 8 bases. This chain's CDR3 is CASSLAAPNTEAFF. CDR3 sequence (DNA): TGTGCCAGCAGTTTAGCGGCTCCGAACACTGAAGCTTTCTTT.

V usage is TRBV7-2 and J usage is TRBJ2-5; perhaps D is TRBD1 or TRBD2 (5 bases each). Germline assignment: CDR1 SGHTA and CDR2 FQGNSA. This CDR3 has 15 residues. With 1 base removed from V and 4 bases from J, the gap between germline ends came to 13 bases. The CDR3 nucleotides are TGTGCCAGCAGCTTAGATGGGGGTACGGGAGAGACCCAGTACTTC. Translation gives CASSLDGGTGETQYF.

The chain is built from TRBV18 and TRBJ2-3; the match to TRBD2 covers 8 bases. V was clipped by 4 bases and J by 0 bases; unmatched bases: 3. From germline, CDR1 is KGHSH and CDR2 LQKENI. The CDR3 length is 15 residues. The chain's CDR3 is CASSLREGSTDTQYF. Here the CDR3 DNA reads TGTGCCAGCTCACTACGGGAGGGGAGCACAGATACGCAGTATTTT.

As for this clone: The junction departs from the called germline gene at one end, perhaps through a read error. The rearrangement uses TRBV28 and TRBJ1-1, with TRBD1 identical over 9 bases. Germline values: CDR1 MDHEN, CDR2 SYDVKM. CDR3 length equals 16 residues. In nucleotides, the CDR3 is TGTGCCAGCAGTTCCTCCCGGACAGGGGAGAACCCTGAAGCTTTCTTT. It codes for CASSSSRTGENPEAFF.

This chain joins TRBV25-1 and TRBJ2-7; 9 bases are shared with TRBD1. V lost 4 bases and J lost 2; bases outside the gene matches: 6. The CDR3 loop spans 15 amino acids. Germline-derived CDR1 and CDR2 are MGHDK and SYGVNS. The CDR3 bases are TGTGCCAGCAGTGTAGCCGGGACAGGGCCCTACGAGCAGTACTTC. It specifies CASSVAGTGPYEQYF.

In its sample, this clone was seen once. The rearrangement links TRBV6-2 or TRBV6-3 to TRBJ2-3; no reliable D call. Germline assignment: CDR1 MNHEY and CDR2 SVGEGT. The CDR3 is 11 amino acids. The V end lost 5 bases, the J end lost 2 bases, and 2 bases lay between the germline ends. CDR3 coding DNA: TGTGCCAGCAGTGACACAGATACGCAGTATTTT. Protein product: CASSDTDTQYF.

This chain uses TRBV28 with TRBJ1-2; D is undetermined. The CDR3 covers 12 residues. V lost 3 bases and J lost 7, with 9 bases in between. Per germline, CDR1 MDHEN and CDR2 SYDVKM. CDR3 sequence: CASSFSVGGYTF. CDR3 nucleotides: TGTGCCAGCAGTTTTTCAGTGGGTGGCTACACCTTC.

The chain carries TRBV28 and TRBJ1-2; 7 nucleotides align to TRBD1. V lost 7 bases and J lost 3; bases outside the gene matches: 11. The CDR3 consists of 15 residues. In germline, CDR1 is MDHEN, CDR2 SYDVKM. The CDR3 DNA sequence: TGTGCCAGCACTTCTCCGGGACAGCTGTACTATGGCTACACCTTC. Protein: CASTSPGQLYYGYTF.

The chain has TRBV5-5 and TRBJ2-2; 7 nucleotides agree with TRBD1. V trimming: 4 bases; J trimming: 2 bases; junction bases outside the gene matches: 5. Germline CDR1 reads SGHKS; CDR2 reads YYEKEE (reference sequence). The CDR3 covers 15 residues. CDR3 nucleotide sequence: TGTGCCAGCAGCGTTCGACAGGGTAACACCGGGGAGCTGTTTTTT. As protein: CASSVRQGNTGELFF.

V is TRBV6-4 and J is TRBJ2-7; the match to TRBD2 covers 13 bases. V gave up 6 bases and J gave up 2 bases; unmatched junction bases: 4. The CDR3 totals 15 residues. From germline, CDR1 is MRHNA and CDR2 SNTAGT. The CDR3 DNA reads as TGTGCCAGCAGCAGGGGACTAGCGGGAACCTACGAGCAGTACTTC. Protein product: CASSRGLAGTYEQYF.

This sequence joins TRBV5-1 and TRBJ2-7, with 9 nucleotides matching TRBD1. Per germline, CDR1 SGHRS and CDR2 YFSETQ. This CDR3 is built from 16 residues. Unmatched junction bases numbered 8, after V lost 4 bases and J lost 0 bases. Here the CDR3 DNA reads TGCGCCAGCAGCCCGGTGGCGACAGGGGGCTCCTACGAGCAGTACTTC. Protein: CASSPVATGGSYEQYF.

The chain is built from TRBV18 and TRBJ2-3; TRBD2 matches 8 bases. This CDR3 region has 15 residues. With V trimmed by 0 bases and J by 4 bases, 3 bases remained unmatched. Germline V gene lookup returns CDR1 KGHSH and CDR2 LQKENI. CDR3 protein: CASSPPSGSPDTQYF. The DNA for the CDR3 is TGTGCCAGCTCACCACCGAGCGGGAGCCCAGATACGCAGTATTTT.

V usage is TRBV7-3 and J usage is TRBJ2-1; D unclear. Looked up from germline, CDR1 is SGHTA and CDR2 is FQGTGA. V lost 2 bases and J 5 bases, leaving 10 bases between the germline ends. The CDR3 has 14 amino acids. The CDR3 protein is CASSLRPQDNEQFF. Here the CDR3 DNA reads TGTGCCAGCAGCTTACGGCCCCAGGACAATGAGCAGTTCTTC. Full variable domain (remainder filled in from reference TRBV7-3 and TRBJ2-1): GAGVSQTPSNKVTEKGKYVELRCDPISGHTALYWYRQSLGQGPEFLIYFQGTGAADDSGLPNDRFFAVRPEGSVSTLKIQRTERGDSAVYLCASSLRPQDNEQFFGPGTRLTVL.

V and J are TRBV2 and TRBJ1-5; the D gene is possibly TRBD1 (6 bases). The germline V and J ends were trimmed by 6 bases and 5 bases, with 11 bases remaining between them. CDR3 length: 13 amino acids. The germline gives CDR1 SNHLY, CDR2 FYNNEI. The CDR3 here is CASSKGEDQPQHF. The CDR3 DNA reads TGTGCCAGCAGCAAGGGGGAGGATCAGCCCCAGCATTTT. Together with reference TRBV2 and TRBJ1-5, the CDR3 gives the full variable domain: EPEVTQTPSHQVTQMGQEVILRCVPISNHLYFYWYRQILGQKVEFLVSFYNNEISEKSEIFDDQFSVERPDGSNFTLKIRSTKLEDSAMYFCASSKGEDQPQHFGDGTRLSIL.

The genes are TRBV9 and TRBJ2-1; TRBD2 matches 13 bases. The CDR3 contains 15 residues. With V trimmed by 3 bases and J by 10 bases, 7 bases remained unmatched. Germline CDR1 SGDLS, CDR2 YYNGEE. The CDR3 sequence is CASSELAGGPGEQFF. CDR3 nucleotide sequence: TGTGCCAGCAGCGAACTAGCGGGAGGGCCTGGAGAGCAGTTCTTC.

Details on this clone: This CDR3 is also generated by other DNA sequences in the sample. The V and J genes are TRBV5-1 and TRBJ2-7; 10 nucleotides align to TRBD1. Germline V gene lookup returns CDR1 SGHRS and CDR2 YFSETQ. This CDR3 has 14 amino acids. J lost 3 bases, V lost 4 bases, and 4 bases had no gene match. The CDR3 is CASSQTGGSYEQYF. The CDR3 DNA follows: TGCGCCAGCAGCCAGACAGGGGGCAGCTACGAGCAGTACTTC.

DNA for the CDR3: TGCGCCAGCAGCTACTCCGGGACTAGCGTAGAGACCCAGTACTTC. As protein: CASSYSGTSVETQYF. The chain carries TRBV5-1 and TRBJ2-5, with 10 bases aligning to TRBD2. Germline CDR1 SGHRS, CDR2 YFSETQ. The junction had 6 bases not matched to a gene; V was cut back by 3 bases and J by 4 bases. There are 15 residues in the CDR3.